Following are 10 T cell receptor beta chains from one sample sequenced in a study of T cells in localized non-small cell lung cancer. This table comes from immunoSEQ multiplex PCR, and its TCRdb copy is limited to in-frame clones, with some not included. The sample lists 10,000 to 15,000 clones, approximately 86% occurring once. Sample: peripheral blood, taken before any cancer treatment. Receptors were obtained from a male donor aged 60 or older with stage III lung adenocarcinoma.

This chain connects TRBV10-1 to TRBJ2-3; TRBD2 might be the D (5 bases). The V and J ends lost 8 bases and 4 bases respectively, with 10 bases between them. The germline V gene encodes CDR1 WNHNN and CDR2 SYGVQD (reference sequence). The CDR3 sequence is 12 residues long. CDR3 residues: CASGLRADTQYF. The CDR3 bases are TGCGCCAGCGGTCTGCGGGCAGATACGCAGTATTTT.

CDR3 bases: TGTCCCCGTAGTTGGGGGCATACGGGGGGCGGGTTGGGCAATCAGCCCCAGCATTTT. Its translation: CPRSWGHTGGGLGNQPQHF. The chain couples TRBV19 to TRBJ1-5; a weak D match, TRBD1 (6 bases). The CDR3 covers 19 residues. Looked up from germline, CDR1 is LNHDA and CDR2 is SQIVND (reference sequence).

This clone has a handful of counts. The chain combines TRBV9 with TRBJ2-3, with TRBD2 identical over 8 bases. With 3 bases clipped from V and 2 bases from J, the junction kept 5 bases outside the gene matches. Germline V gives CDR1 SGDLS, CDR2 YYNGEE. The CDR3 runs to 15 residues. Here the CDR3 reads CASSASGSVTDTQYF. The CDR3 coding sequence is TGTGCCAGCAGCGCCAGCGGGAGTGTCACAGATACGCAGTATTTT.

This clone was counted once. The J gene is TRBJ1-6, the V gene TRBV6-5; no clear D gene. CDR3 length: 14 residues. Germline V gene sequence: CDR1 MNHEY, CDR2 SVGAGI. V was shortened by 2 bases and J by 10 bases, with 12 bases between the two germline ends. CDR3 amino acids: CASSYPDPSSPLHF. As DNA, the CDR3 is TGTGCCAGCAGTTACCCGGACCCGAGCTCACCCCTCCACTTT.

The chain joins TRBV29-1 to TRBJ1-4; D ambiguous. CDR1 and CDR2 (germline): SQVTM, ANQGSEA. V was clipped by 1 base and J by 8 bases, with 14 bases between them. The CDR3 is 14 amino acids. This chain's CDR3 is CSVEGFEGGEKLFF. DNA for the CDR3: TGCAGCGTTGAAGGATTTGAAGGTGGAGAAAAACTGTTTTTT.

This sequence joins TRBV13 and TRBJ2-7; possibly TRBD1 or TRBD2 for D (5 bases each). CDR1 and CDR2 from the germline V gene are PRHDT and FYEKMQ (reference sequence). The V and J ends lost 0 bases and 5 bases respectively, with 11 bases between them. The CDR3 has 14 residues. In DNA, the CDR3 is TGTGCCAGCAGCTTAGGCCTCGAGGGGAACGAGCAGTACTTC. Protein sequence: CASSLGLEGNEQYF.

The CDR3 loop reads CASSEKIGTPGQETQYF. CDR3 nucleotides: TGTGCCAGCAGTGAAAAGATTGGGACACCAGGCCAAGAGACCCAGTACTTC. V usage is TRBV2 and J usage is TRBJ2-5; D is possibly TRBD1 (6 bases). CDR1 SNHLY and CDR2 FYNNEI come from the germline V gene. The CDR3 extends over 17 amino acids. V dropped 2 bases and J dropped 1 base, with 17 bases sitting between them.

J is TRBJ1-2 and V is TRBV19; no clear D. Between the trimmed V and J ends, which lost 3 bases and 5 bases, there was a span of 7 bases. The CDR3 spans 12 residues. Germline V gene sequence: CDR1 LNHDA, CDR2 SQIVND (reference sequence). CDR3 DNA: TGTGCCAGTAGTATTGTGGGATATGGCTACACCTTC. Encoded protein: CASSIVGYGYTF.

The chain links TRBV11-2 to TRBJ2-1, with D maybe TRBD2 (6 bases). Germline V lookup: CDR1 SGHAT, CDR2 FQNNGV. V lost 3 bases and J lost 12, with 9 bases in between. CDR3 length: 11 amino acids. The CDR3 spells CASSLGLWQFF. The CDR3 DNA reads TGTGCCAGCAGCTTGGGACTCTGGCAGTTCTTC.

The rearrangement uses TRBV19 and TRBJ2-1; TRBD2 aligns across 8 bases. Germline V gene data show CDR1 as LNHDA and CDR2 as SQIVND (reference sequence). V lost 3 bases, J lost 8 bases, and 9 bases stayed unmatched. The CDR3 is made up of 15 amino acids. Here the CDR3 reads CASSMRASGQHEQFF. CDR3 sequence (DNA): TGTGCCAGTAGTATGAGGGCTAGCGGGCAACATGAGCAGTTCTTC.